This T cell receptor (beta chain) was obtained from a study of STAT5B mutations in CD4+ large granular lymphocyte leukemia. The overall study: Among healthy donors, a particular HLA allele went with more CDR3 'QG' motifs.

The germline CDR1 and CDR2 sequences are SNHLY and FYNNEI. The CDR3 totals 15 residues. With 6 bases clipped from V and 8 bases from J, the junction kept 8 bases outside the gene matches. Using immunoSEQ multiplex PCR, the repertoire was profiled, and TCRdb retains in-frame clones only, with some absent. Of 32,000 or so clones in the sample, 70% to 90% were seen once. The gene calls are TRBV2 and TRBJ2-1; TRBD2 aligns across 12 bases. The sequenced sample consisted of CD4+ T cells from blood buffy coats. The source of this sequence is a human donor in good health. CDR3 in amino acids: CASSASSGRGYEQFF. The CDR3 DNA follows: TGTGCCAGCAGCGCCTCTAGCGGGAGGGGCTATGAGCAGTTCTTC.